This T cell receptor beta chain was identified during a study of T cells after posttransplantation cyclophosphamide. Study results and limitations: Tissue-infiltrating T cells from skin or gut overlapped little with blood T cells. Donor-recipient repertoire similarity was low at 1-2 months, rising over year one. Recipient CMV seropositivity and CMV reactivation strongly tracked TRB clonality.

Busulfan-fludarabine conditioning, marrow transplant, and cyclophosphamide on days +3 and +4 were administered. This clone came up once. Its antigen is not known. TCRdb keeps only in-frame clones here, not all; method: immunoSEQ multiplex PCR. The profile covers over 4,000 clones, with approximately 71% appearing a single time and approximately 35% taken by the ten largest. The CDR3 extends over 14 amino acids. Germline lookup yields CDR1 SGHVS and CDR2 FQNEAQ. The V and J ends lost 1 base and 7 bases respectively, with 10 bases between them. The sample here was PBMCs, taken after allogeneic stem cell transplant with posttransplant cyclophosphamide. The chain couples TRBV7-8 to TRBJ2-2, with D tentatively TRBD1 (6 bases). The clonotype originates from a male patient aged 55 to 69 who received an allogeneic stem cell transplant from an unrelated donor, was CMV-positive, and had no GVHD. Some T cells may be transferred from the graft donor. CDR3 loop: CASSLGGQIGELFF. The CDR3, as DNA: TGTGCCAGCAGCTTAGGGGGGCAGATCGGGGAGCTGTTTTTT.